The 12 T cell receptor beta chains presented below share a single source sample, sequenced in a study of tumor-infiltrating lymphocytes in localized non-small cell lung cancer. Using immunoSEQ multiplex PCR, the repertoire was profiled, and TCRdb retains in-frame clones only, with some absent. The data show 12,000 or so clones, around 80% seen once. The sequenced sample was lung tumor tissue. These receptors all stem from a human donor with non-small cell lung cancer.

The chain's CDR3 is CASSGQGNYEQYF. The CDR3 DNA reads as TGTGCCAGTAGCGGACAGGGGAATTACGAGCAGTACTTC. The V call is TRBV19, the J call TRBJ2-7, with TRBD1 matching 9 bases. CDR1 and CDR2 (germline): LNHDA, SQIVND (reference sequence). The J segment lost 4 bases and the V segment lost 6 bases, leaving 4 bases of the junction unmatched. The CDR3 spans 13 residues.

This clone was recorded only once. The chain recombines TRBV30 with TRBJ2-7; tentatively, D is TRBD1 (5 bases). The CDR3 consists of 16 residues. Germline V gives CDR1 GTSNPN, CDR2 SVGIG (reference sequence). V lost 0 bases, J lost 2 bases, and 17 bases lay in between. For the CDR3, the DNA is TGTGCCTGGAGTGTACAACTCGCCGGACAAGCCTACGAGCAGTACTTC. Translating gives CAWSVQLAGQAYEQYF.

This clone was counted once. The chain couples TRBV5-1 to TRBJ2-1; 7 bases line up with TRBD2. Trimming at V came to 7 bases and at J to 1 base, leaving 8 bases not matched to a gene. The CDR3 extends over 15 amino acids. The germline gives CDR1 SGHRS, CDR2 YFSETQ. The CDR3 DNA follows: TGCGCCAGCCTCGGGGAGGGGAAATCCTACAATGAGCAGTTCTTC. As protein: CASLGEGKSYNEQFF.

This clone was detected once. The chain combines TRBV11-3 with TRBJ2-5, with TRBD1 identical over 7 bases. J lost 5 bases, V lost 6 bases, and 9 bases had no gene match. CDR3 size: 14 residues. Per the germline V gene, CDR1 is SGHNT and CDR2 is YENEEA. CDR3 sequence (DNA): TGTGCCAGCAGATCGACAGGGCAGGGGGAGACCCAGTACTTC. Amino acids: CASRSTGQGETQYF. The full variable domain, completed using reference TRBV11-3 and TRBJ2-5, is EAGVVQSPRYKIIEKKQPVAFWCNPISGHNTLYWYLQNLGQGPELLIRYENEEAVDDSQLPKDRFSAERLKGVDSTLKIQPAELGDSAVYLCASRSTGQGETQYFGPGTRLLVL.

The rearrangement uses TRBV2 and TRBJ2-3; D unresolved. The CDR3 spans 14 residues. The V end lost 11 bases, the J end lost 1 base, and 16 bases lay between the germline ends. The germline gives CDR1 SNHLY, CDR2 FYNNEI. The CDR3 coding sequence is TGTGCCCTCCCCCCCCAGCGCGGCACAGATACGCAGTATTTT. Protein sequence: CALPPQRGTDTQYF. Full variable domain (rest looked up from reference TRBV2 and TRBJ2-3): EPEVTQTPSHQVTQMGQEVILRCVPISNHLYFYWYRQILGQKVEFLVSFYNNEISEKSEIFDDQFSVERPDGSNFTLKIRSTKLEDSAMYFCALPPQRGTDTQYFGPGTRLTVL.

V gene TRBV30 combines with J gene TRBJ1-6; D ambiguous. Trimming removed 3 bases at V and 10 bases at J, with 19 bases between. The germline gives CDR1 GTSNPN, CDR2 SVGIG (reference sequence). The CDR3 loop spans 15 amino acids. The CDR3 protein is CAWRARTGFGSPLHF. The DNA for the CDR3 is TGTGCCTGGAGAGCCCGGACGGGGTTCGGCTCACCCCTCCACTTT.

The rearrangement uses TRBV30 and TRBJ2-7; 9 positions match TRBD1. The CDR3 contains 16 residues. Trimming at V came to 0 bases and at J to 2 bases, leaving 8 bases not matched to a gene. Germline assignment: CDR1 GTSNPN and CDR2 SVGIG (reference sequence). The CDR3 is CAWSVSTRDRAYEQYF. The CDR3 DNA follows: TGTGCCTGGAGTGTATCCACCCGGGACAGGGCCTACGAGCAGTACTTC.

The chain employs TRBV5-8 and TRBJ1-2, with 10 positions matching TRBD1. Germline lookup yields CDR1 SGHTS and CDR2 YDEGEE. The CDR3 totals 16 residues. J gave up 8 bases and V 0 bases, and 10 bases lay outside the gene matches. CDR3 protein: CASSLAGTGVSGGYTF. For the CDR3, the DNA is TGTGCCAGCAGCTTGGCCGGGACAGGGGTTTCAGGGGGCTACACCTTC.

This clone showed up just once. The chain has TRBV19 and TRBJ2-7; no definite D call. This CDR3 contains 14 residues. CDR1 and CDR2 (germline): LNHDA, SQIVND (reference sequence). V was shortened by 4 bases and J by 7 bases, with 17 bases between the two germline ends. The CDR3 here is CASSTQSSELEQYF. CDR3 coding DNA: TGTGCCAGTAGTACCCAATCCTCGGAGCTGGAGCAGTACTTC. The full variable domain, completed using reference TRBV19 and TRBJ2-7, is DGGITQSPKYLFRKEGQNVTLSCEQNLNHDAMYWYRQDPGQGLRLIYYSQIVNDFQKGDIAEGYSVSREKKESFPLTVTSAQKNPTAFYLCASSTQSSELEQYFGPGTRLTVT.

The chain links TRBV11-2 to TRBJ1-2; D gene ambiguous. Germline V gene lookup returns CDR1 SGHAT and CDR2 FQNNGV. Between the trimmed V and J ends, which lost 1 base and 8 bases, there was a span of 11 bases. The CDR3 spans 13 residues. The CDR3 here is CASSLGQIRGYTF. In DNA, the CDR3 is TGTGCCAGCAGCTTAGGTCAAATCAGGGGCTACACCTTC.

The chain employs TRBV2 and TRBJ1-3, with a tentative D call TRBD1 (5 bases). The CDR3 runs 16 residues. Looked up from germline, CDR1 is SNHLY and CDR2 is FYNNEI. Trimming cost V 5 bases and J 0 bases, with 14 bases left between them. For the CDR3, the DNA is TGTGCCAGCAGTACTCCGGGACGCCGCTCTGGAAACACCATATATTTT. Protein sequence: CASSTPGRRSGNTIYF. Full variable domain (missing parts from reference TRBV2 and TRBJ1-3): EPEVTQTPSHQVTQMGQEVILRCVPISNHLYFYWYRQILGQKVEFLVSFYNNEISEKSEIFDDQFSVERPDGSNFTLKIRSTKLEDSAMYFCASSTPGRRSGNTIYFGEGSWLTVV.

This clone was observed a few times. The CDR3 DNA sequence: TGTGCCAGCAGCTCCGAGTCGAGGGACGAGCAGTACTTC. This encodes CASSSESRDEQYF. The rearrangement joins TRBV7-2 to TRBJ2-7, with D possibly TRBD2 on 5 matching bases. V was cut by 4 bases and J by 5 bases, with 12 bases left in between. This CDR3 has 13 amino acids. The germline V gene has CDR1 SGHTA and CDR2 FQGNSA.